The 26 T cell receptor beta chains below all came from one sample that was sequenced in a study of beta chain features in type 1 diabetes (dated by TCRdb to the late 2010s). To prepare the library, the immunoSEQ multiplex PCR assay was applied. The entire amount of isolated RNA was reverse transcribed using the High Capacity cDNA Reverse Transcription Kit, so the sequenced TCRB transcripts were expressed ones. TCRdb limited this immuneACCESS table to in-frame rearrangements with V and J called. A share of clones is missing; checked studies link under half to unresolved V genes, and the rest is unexplained. This sample is represented by under 400,000 clones; around 19% of them were singletons. The ten largest account for 0.035% to 0.055% of the sample. Sequencing input: naive CD4+ T cells from blood. Explained via the paper, the cell subset or site label denotes: true naive CD4+ T cells. These receptors came from a woman under 30 in good health.

V and J are TRBV30 and TRBJ2-1, with TRBD2 matching 7 bases. CDR1 and CDR2 from the germline V gene are GTSNPN and SVGIG (reference sequence). The CDR3 runs to 15 residues. V lost 4 bases and J lost 0; bases outside the gene matches: 6. The CDR3 DNA follows: TGTGCCTGGAATTCGGGCGGGAGCTCCTACAATGAGCAGTTCTTC. This encodes CAWNSGGSSYNEQFF.

This clone has just a few counts. The rearrangement links TRBV29-1 to TRBJ2-5; 9 bases agree with TRBD1. V shed 4 bases, J shed 2 bases, and the junction held 5 bases outside the gene matches. This CDR3 is built from 14 residues. In germline, CDR1 is SQVTM, CDR2 ANQGSEA. The CDR3 loop reads CSVAGTGSQETQYF. In nucleotides, the CDR3 is TGCAGCGTTGCGGGGACAGGGTCTCAAGAGACCCAGTACTTC.

The chain combines TRBV7-2 with TRBJ1-2; the match to TRBD1 covers 10 bases. J was trimmed by 7 bases and V by 1 base; bases with no gene match: 3. This CDR3 has 14 residues. In germline, CDR1 is SGHTA, CDR2 FQGNSA. Here the CDR3 reads CASSLEGTGVGYTF. CDR3 sequence (DNA): TGTGCCAGCAGCTTAGAAGGGACAGGGGTTGGCTACACCTTC.

The rearrangement uses TRBV5-4 and TRBJ2-1; maybe TRBD2 (6 bases). The CDR3 runs to 16 residues. Deletions cut 5 bases from V and 6 bases from J, with 21 bases between. Per germline, CDR1 SGHNT and CDR2 YYREEE (reference sequence). CDR3 loop: CASSRGGALGVNEQFF. The CDR3 DNA follows: TGTGCCAGCAGTCGAGGAGGGGCCCTAGGTGTCAATGAGCAGTTCTTC.

In this sample, this clone turned up a few times. This chain joins TRBV5-1 and TRBJ2-1; tentatively, D is TRBD2 (6 bases). The CDR3 runs 13 residues. CDR1 is SGHRS, CDR2 YFSETQ, per germline. Trimming left V 3 bases short and J 6 bases short, with 10 bases between. The CDR3 is CASSWARGNEQFF. In DNA form, the CDR3 reads TGCGCCAGCAGCTGGGCGCGGGGCAATGAGCAGTTCTTC.

The J gene is TRBJ1-5, the V gene TRBV30; TRBD1 matches 8 bases. Germline loops: CDR1 GTSNPN, CDR2 SVGIG (reference sequence). Germline trimming cut 3 bases from V and 9 bases from J; bases unmatched to any gene: 7. The CDR3 extends over 13 amino acids. The CDR3 is CAWRGTGLGPQHF. The CDR3 DNA reads as TGTGCCTGGAGGGGGACAGGCTTAGGGCCCCAGCATTTT.

This chain links TRBV20-1 with TRBJ1-2; D is unclear. The CDR3 is made up of 10 amino acids. The germline gives CDR1 DFQATT, CDR2 SNEGSKA (reference sequence). Here the CDR3 DNA reads TGCAGCCCCGGAGCGAGTGGCTACACCTTC. Its protein is CSPGASGYTF.

The chain combines TRBV5-4 with TRBJ1-1; the D gene is possibly TRBD1 (5 bases). Germline V lookup: CDR1 SGHNT, CDR2 YYREEE (reference sequence). There are 15 residues in the CDR3. V dropped 0 bases and J dropped 4 bases, with 13 bases sitting between them. In nucleotides, the CDR3 is TGTGCCAGCAGCTTGGGGGGGGTCGGCGGCACTGAAGCTTTCTTT. Amino acid sequence: CASSLGGVGGTEAFF. The full variable domain, its missing parts supplied by reference TRBV5-4 and TRBJ1-1, is ETGVTQSPTHLIKTRGQQVTLRCSSQSGHNTVSWYQQALGQGPQFIFQYYREEENGRGNFPPRFSGLQFPNYSSELNVNALELDDSALYLCASSLGGVGGTEAFFGQGTRLTVV.

This clone was detected only a few times. V is TRBV10-3 and J is TRBJ1-1; TRBD1 aligns across 10 bases. V was clipped by 6 bases and J by 3 bases; unmatched bases: 7. CDR1 and CDR2 from the germline V gene are ENHRY and SYGVKD. The CDR3 is 15 amino acids. The CDR3: CAIRQTGGWDTEAFF. The CDR3 nucleotides read TGTGCCATCAGGCAGACAGGGGGCTGGGACACTGAAGCTTTCTTT.

This clone has a handful of counts. The rearrangement joins TRBV25-1 to TRBJ1-1, with D hard to call. V was cut by 0 bases and J by 4 bases, with 6 bases left in between. The CDR3 is 13 residues long. Germline loops: CDR1 MGHDK, CDR2 SYGVNS. Here the CDR3 reads CASSEYGVTEAFF. DNA for the CDR3: TGTGCCAGCAGTGAATACGGGGTCACTGAAGCTTTCTTT. Supplemented by reference TRBV25-1 and TRBJ1-1, the full variable domain reads EADIYQTPRYLVIGTGKKITLECSQTMGHDKMYWYQQDPGMELHLIHYSYGVNSTEKGDLSSESTVSRIRTEHFPLTLESARPSHTSQYLCASSEYGVTEAFFGQGTRLTVV.

The chain uses TRBV6-1 and TRBJ2-5; 7 bases are shared with TRBD1. The CDR3 has 16 amino acids. J was trimmed by 7 bases and V by 0 bases; bases with no gene match: 11. Germline V gene data show CDR1 as MNHNS and CDR2 as SASEGT. In nucleotides, the CDR3 is TGTGCCAGCAGTGAAGCGCCCTCGGGGCCAGGGGGGACCCAGTACTTC. Its protein is CASSEAPSGPGGTQYF.

This clone was seen a few times. V gene TRBV29-1 combines with J gene TRBJ2-1; a weak D match, TRBD2 (6 bases). Trimming took off 0 bases at V and 7 bases at J, with 13 bases between the two ends. In germline, CDR1 is SQVTM, CDR2 ANQGSEA. The CDR3 spans 14 residues. CDR3 DNA sequence: TGCAGCGTTGAAGATCCGGCGGGATGGAATGAGCAGTTCTTC. Translation gives CSVEDPAGWNEQFF.

This chain uses TRBV6-6 with TRBJ1-2; D is perhaps TRBD1 (5 bases). Germline V gene lookup returns CDR1 MNHNY and CDR2 SVGAGI (reference sequence). The germline V and J ends were trimmed by 0 bases and 3 bases, with 11 bases remaining between them. CDR3 length: 15 amino acids. CDR3 nucleotides: TGTGCCAGCAGTTACTCCTGGCGGGACGACTATGGCTACACCTTC. Its protein is CASSYSWRDDYGYTF.

This chain joins TRBV30 and TRBJ2-7; 12 nucleotides agree with TRBD2. The CDR3 runs to 14 residues. Germline V lookup: CDR1 GTSNPN, CDR2 SVGIG (reference sequence). V trimming: 5 bases; J trimming: 4 bases; junction bases outside the gene matches: 6. The CDR3 nucleotides are TGTGCCTGGCTCCTGACTAGCGGGAGTTACGAGCAGTACTTC. The encoded protein is CAWLLTSGSYEQYF.

The V gene is TRBV7-2, the J gene TRBJ2-3; no firm D call. The V and J ends lost 5 bases and 0 bases respectively, with 12 bases between them. The CDR3 length is 15 residues. Germline values: CDR1 SGHTA, CDR2 FQGNSA. The CDR3 reads CASSPRLSSTDTQYF. The CDR3 nucleotides read TGTGCCAGCAGCCCCCGGTTATCTAGCACAGATACGCAGTATTTT.

This clone has a handful of counts. This chain joins TRBV7-2 and TRBJ2-5; TRBD1 matches 7 bases. In germline, CDR1 is SGHTA, CDR2 FQGNSA. The V segment lost 6 bases and the J segment 3 bases; nucleotides outside the gene matches: 4. The CDR3 spans 13 residues. The CDR3 nucleotides read TGTGCCAGCAGGACAGGGTTCAAAGAGACCCAGTACTTC. It is translated as CASRTGFKETQYF.

This clone was found a few times. The V call is TRBV6-6, the J call TRBJ1-1; D remains ambiguous. The germline V gene encodes CDR1 MNHNY and CDR2 SVGAGI (reference sequence). The CDR3 is 14 amino acids. Trimming left V 0 bases short and J 1 base short, with 6 bases between. The CDR3 coding sequence is TGTGCCAGCAGTTACTCACAGTCGAACACTGAAGCTTTCTTT. Protein product: CASSYSQSNTEAFF.

This clone came up a few times. This rearrangement joins TRBV30 to TRBJ1-2, with D possibly matching TRBD1 (5 bases). CDR1 and CDR2 (germline): GTSNPN, SVGIG (reference sequence). V was pared by 7 bases and J by 1 base, with 13 bases between. This CDR3 comprises 13 residues. The CDR3 DNA is TGTGCCTCCCATAGGGACTTTAACTATGGCTACACCTTC. Translation gives CASHRDFNYGYTF.

This clone was counted only a few times. The chain carries TRBV29-1 and TRBJ2-3; D is possibly TRBD1 (5 bases). The CDR3 is 13 residues long. Trimming took 6 bases from V and 3 from J, leaving 13 bases between them. The germline V gene has CDR1 SQVTM and CDR2 ANQGSEA. CDR3 DNA sequence: TGCAGCGTCCTCCCTCAGGGAACAGATACGCAGTATTTT. It translates to CSVLPQGTDTQYF.

Points on this clone: This same CDR3 is encoded by further DNA sequences in the sample. The V and J genes are TRBV6-5 and TRBJ2-6; D is possibly TRBD2 (6 bases). The CDR3 is 16 residues long. Germline assignment: CDR1 MNHEY and CDR2 SVGAGI. The V and J ends lost 0 bases and 0 bases respectively, with 6 bases between them. CDR3 sequence (DNA): TGTGCCAGCAGTTACTCGGGGGGCTCTGGGGCCAACGTCCTGACTTTC. It is translated as CASSYSGGSGANVLTF.

The V and J genes are TRBV9 and TRBJ2-3; D gene uncertain. Germline assignment: CDR1 SGDLS and CDR2 YYNGEE. The CDR3 is made up of 12 amino acids. With 4 bases removed from V and 6 bases from J, the gap between germline ends came to 9 bases. The CDR3 reads CASSRIGDTQYF. CDR3 sequence (DNA): TGTGCCAGCAGCAGGATCGGGGATACGCAGTATTTT.

The CDR3 nucleotides are TGTGCCAGCAGCCCGGGACTAGCGCAAGAGACCCAGTACTTC. This sequence encodes CASSPGLAQETQYF. The V and J genes are TRBV7-9 and TRBJ2-5; 10 nucleotides agree with TRBD2. V shed 5 bases and J 2 bases; nucleotides not matched to a gene: 2. The CDR3 totals 14 residues. Germline assignment: CDR1 SEHNR and CDR2 FQNEAQ (reference sequence).

This clone has more than one count but fewer than ten. This rearrangement joins TRBV2 to TRBJ1-1; unclear D gene. Germline CDR1 reads SNHLY; CDR2 reads FYNNEI. CDR3 length: 14 amino acids. The ends were cut back, 5 bases at V and 3 bases at J, with 13 bases in the middle. The CDR3 region has the DNA TGTGCCAGCAGTAGAGAGGGTCGGTACACTGAAGCTTTCTTT. It specifies CASSREGRYTEAFF.

This chain connects TRBV21-1 to TRBJ2-4; the listed D gene, TRBD2, was not tested against the DNA. TRBV21-1 corresponds to a pseudogene. The CDR3 length is 16 residues. DNA of the CDR3: TGTGCCAGCAGCAAAGAAGCGGCCAGGACCAAAAACATTCAGTACTTC. This sequence encodes CASSKEAARTKNIQYF.

This clone has just a few counts. This chain links TRBV7-2 with TRBJ2-2; 7 bases fit TRBD1. The V segment lost 5 bases and the J segment 6 bases; nucleotides outside the gene matches: 3. CDR1 is SGHTA, CDR2 FQGNSA, per germline. There are 13 residues in the CDR3. The CDR3 bases are TGTGCCAGCAGCCCCGGACAGGCCGGGGAGCTGTTTTTT. Protein sequence: CASSPGQAGELFF. Complete variable domain (other parts from reference TRBV7-2 and TRBJ2-2): GAGVSQSPSNKVTEKGKDVELRCDPISGHTALYWYRQSLGQGLEFLIYFQGNSAPDKSGLPSDRFSAERTGGSVSTLTIQRTQQEDSAVYLCASSPGQAGELFFGEGSRLTVL.

The chain links TRBV7-9 to TRBJ1-5; 8 nucleotides match TRBD1. CDR3 length: 15 amino acids. With 0 bases clipped from V and 6 bases from J, the junction kept 4 bases outside the gene matches. Germline assignment: CDR1 SEHNR and CDR2 FQNEAQ (reference sequence). CDR3 sequence: CASSLAGRGPQPQHF. The CDR3 region has the DNA TGTGCCAGCAGCTTAGCGGGCAGGGGGCCTCAGCCCCAGCATTTT.